This T cell receptor (beta chain) appears in the sequencing data of a study of cytomegalovirus exposure and HLA in healthy donors. The PCR was carried out with 60 Vbeta primers and 13 Jbeta primers. Sequenced by immunoSEQ multiplex PCR; TCRdb stores in-frame clones only, minus some. Altogether under 200,000 clones are present, 10% to 15% being singletons, with the ten largest covering approximately 8.4%. Germline V CDR1 and CDR2: SGDLS, YYNGEE. The CDR3 extends over 16 amino acids. V lost 4 bases, J lost 9 bases, and 11 bases stayed unmatched. This clone appeared a few times. The genes are TRBV9 and TRBJ2-1, with 12 bases aligning to TRBD2. The source is a man over 45 in good health and CMV-seropositive. Input material: PBMCs. For the CDR3, the DNA is TGTGCCAGCAGCCCCACGGGGACTAGCGGGTCCAGTGAGCAGTTCTTC. Its translation: CASSPTGTSGSSEQFF.